This paragraph reports one T cell receptor (beta chain). This specimen comes from a study of blood T cell repertoires in COVID-19. Study-wide context: Specimens from acute and convalescent COVID-19 originated in the United States, Italy and Spain.

A Seattle source enrolled patients during active infection and followed them longitudinally. The CDR3 totals 16 residues. With V trimmed by 0 bases and J by 5 bases, 5 bases remained unmatched. Germline CDR1 reads SGHTA; CDR2 reads FQGNSA. Some clones are missing from TCRdb's copy, which holds only in-frame ones; the method was immunoSEQ multiplex PCR. The data hold about 390,000 clones, with 80% to 90% observed a single time. The TCR comes from a woman aged 60-70 years with COVID-19, enrolled during active disease. The chain joins TRBV7-2 to TRBJ2-4; 9 nucleotides agree with TRBD1. The sequenced material came from peripheral blood. CDR3 sequence (DNA): TGTGCCAGCAGCTTAGCGGGACAGGGTTCTCAAAACATTCAGTACTTC. Its protein is CASSLAGQGSQNIQYF.